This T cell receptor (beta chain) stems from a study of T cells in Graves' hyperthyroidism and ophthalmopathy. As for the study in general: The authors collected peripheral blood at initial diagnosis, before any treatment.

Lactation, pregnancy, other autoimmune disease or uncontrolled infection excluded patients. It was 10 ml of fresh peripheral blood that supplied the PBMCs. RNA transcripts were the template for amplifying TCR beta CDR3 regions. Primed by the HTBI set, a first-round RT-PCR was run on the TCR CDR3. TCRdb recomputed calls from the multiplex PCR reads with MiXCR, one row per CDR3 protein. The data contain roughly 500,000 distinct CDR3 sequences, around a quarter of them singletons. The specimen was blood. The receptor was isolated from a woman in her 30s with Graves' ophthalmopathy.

The CDR3 is CASSFRAIRQYF. Here the CDR3 DNA reads TGTGCCAGCAGCTTTCGGGCCATCCGCCAGTACTTC. The chain combines TRBV7-9 with TRBJ2-5; D call uncertain. CDR3 length: 12 residues. With 3 bases removed from V and 10 bases from J, the gap between germline ends came to 12 bases. Looked up from germline, CDR1 is SEHNR and CDR2 is FQNEAQ (reference sequence).